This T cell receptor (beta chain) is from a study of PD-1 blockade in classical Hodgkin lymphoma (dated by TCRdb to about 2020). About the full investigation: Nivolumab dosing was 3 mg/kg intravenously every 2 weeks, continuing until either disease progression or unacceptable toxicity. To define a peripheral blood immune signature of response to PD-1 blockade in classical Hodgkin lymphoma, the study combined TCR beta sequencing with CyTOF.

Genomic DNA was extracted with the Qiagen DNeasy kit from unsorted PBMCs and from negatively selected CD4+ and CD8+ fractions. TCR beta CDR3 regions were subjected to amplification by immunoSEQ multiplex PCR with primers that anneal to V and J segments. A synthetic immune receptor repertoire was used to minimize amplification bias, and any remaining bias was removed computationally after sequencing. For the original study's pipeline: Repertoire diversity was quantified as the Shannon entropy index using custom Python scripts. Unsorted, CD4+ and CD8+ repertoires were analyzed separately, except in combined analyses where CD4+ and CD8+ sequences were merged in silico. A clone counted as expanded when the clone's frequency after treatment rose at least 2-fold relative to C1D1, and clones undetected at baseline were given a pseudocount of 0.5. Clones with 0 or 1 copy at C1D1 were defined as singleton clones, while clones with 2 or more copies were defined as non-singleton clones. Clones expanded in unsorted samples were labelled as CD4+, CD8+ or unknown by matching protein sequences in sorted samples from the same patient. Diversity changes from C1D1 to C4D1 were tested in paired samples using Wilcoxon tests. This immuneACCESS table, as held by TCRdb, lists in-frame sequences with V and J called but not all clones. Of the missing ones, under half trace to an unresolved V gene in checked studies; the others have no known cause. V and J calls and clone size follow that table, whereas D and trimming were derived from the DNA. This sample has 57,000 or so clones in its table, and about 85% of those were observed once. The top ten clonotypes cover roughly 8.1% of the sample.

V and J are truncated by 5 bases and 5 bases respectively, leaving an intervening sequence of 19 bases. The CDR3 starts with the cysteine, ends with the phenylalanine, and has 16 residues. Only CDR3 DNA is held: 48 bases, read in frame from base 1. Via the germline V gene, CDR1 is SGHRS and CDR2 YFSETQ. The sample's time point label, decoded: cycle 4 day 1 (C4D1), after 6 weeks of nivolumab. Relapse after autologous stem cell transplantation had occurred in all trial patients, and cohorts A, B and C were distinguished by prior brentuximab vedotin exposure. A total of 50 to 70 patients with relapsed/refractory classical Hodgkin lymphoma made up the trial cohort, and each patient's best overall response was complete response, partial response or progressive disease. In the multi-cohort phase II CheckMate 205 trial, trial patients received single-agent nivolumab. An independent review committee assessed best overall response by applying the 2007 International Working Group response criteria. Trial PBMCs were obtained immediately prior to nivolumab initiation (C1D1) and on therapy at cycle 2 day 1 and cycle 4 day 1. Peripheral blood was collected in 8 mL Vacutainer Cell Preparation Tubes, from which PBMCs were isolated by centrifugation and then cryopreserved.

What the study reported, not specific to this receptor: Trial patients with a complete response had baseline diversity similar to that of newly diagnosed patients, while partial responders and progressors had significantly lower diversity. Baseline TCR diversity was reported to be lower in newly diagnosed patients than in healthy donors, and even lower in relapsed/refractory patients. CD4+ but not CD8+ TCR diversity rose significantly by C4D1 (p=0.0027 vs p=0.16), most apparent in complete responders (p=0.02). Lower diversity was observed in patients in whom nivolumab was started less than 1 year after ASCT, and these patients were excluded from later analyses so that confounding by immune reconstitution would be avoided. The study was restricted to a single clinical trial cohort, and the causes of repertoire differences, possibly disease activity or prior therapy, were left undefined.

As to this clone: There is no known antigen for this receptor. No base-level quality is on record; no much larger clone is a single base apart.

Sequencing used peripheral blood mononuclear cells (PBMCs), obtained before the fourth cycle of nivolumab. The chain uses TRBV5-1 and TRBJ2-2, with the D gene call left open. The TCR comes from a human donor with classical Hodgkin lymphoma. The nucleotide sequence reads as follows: TGCGCCAGCAGACCGCCCAACGATTTAAAAACCGGGGAGCTGTTTTTT. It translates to CASRPPNDLKTGELFF.